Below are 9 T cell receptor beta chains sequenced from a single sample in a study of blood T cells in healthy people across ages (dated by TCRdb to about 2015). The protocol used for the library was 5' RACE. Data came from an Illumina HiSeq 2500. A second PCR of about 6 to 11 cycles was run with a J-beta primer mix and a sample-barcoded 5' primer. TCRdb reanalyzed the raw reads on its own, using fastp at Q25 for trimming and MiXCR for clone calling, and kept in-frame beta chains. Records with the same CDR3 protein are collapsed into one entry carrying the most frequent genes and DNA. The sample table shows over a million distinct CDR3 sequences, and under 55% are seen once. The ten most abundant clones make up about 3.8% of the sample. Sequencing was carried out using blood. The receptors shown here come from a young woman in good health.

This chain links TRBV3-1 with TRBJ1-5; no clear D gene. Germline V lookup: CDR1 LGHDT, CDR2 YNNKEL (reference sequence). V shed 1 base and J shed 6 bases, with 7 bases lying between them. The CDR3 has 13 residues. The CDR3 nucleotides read TGTGCCAGCAGCCAAGTTTGGGGTCAGCCCCAGCATTTT. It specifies CASSQVWGQPQHF. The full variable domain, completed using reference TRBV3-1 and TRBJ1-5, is DTAVSQTPKYLVTQMGNDKSIKCEQNLGHDTMYWYKQDSKKFLKIMFSYNNKELIINETVPNRFSPKSPDKAHLNLHINSLELGDSAVYFCASSQVWGQPQHFGDGTRLSIL.

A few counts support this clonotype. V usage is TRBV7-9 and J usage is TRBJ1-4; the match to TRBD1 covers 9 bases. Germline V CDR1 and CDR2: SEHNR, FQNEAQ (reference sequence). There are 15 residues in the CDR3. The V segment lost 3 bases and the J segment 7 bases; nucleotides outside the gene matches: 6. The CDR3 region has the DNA TGTGCCAGCAGCTTCATAGGACAGGGGCGTGAAAAACTGTTTTTT. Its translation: CASSFIGQGREKLFF.

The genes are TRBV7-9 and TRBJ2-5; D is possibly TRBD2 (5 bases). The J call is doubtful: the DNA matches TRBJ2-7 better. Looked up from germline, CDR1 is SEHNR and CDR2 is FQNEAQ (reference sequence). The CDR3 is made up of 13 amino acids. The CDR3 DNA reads TGTGCCAGCACCTTTAGCGAGTCCTACGAGCAGTACTTC. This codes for CASTFSESYEQYF.

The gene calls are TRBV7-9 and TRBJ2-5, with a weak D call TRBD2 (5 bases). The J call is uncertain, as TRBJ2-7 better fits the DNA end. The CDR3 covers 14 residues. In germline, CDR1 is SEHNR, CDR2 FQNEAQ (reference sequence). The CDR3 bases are TGTGCCAGCAGCCATGGACCGGGAAGCTACGAGCAGTACTTC. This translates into CASSHGPGSYEQYF.

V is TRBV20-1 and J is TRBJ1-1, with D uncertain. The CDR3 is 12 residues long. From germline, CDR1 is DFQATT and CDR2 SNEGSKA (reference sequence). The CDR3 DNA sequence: TGCAGGCCCCGTACGCAACCCACTGAAGCTTTCTTT. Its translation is CRPRTQPTEAFF.

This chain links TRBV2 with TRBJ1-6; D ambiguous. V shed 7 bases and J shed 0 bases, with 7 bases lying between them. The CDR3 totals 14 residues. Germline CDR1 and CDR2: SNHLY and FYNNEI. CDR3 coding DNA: TGTGCCAGCACATTGAGCTCCTATAATTCACCCCTCCACTTT. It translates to CASTLSSYNSPLHF.

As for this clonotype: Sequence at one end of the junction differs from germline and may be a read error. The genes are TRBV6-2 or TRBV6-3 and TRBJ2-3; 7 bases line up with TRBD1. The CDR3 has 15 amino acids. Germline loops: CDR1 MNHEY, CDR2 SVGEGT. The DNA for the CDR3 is TGTGCCAGCAGTTCTCCATTAGGGGGCACAGATGCGCAGTATTTT. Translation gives CASSSPLGGTDAQYF.

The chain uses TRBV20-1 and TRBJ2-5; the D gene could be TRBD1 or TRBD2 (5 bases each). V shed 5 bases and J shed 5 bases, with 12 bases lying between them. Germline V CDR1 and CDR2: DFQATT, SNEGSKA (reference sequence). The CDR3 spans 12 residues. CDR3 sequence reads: CSAGDRLETQYF. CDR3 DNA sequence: TGCAGTGCTGGGGACCGTCTCGAGACCCAGTACTTC.

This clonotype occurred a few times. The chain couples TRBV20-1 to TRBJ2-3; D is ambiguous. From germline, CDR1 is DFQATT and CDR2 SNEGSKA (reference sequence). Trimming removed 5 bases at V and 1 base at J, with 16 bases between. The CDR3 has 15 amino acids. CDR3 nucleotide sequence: TGCAGTGCTGCGTTCACGGGCTGGGGCACAGATACGCAGTATTTT. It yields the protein CSAAFTGWGTDTQYF.